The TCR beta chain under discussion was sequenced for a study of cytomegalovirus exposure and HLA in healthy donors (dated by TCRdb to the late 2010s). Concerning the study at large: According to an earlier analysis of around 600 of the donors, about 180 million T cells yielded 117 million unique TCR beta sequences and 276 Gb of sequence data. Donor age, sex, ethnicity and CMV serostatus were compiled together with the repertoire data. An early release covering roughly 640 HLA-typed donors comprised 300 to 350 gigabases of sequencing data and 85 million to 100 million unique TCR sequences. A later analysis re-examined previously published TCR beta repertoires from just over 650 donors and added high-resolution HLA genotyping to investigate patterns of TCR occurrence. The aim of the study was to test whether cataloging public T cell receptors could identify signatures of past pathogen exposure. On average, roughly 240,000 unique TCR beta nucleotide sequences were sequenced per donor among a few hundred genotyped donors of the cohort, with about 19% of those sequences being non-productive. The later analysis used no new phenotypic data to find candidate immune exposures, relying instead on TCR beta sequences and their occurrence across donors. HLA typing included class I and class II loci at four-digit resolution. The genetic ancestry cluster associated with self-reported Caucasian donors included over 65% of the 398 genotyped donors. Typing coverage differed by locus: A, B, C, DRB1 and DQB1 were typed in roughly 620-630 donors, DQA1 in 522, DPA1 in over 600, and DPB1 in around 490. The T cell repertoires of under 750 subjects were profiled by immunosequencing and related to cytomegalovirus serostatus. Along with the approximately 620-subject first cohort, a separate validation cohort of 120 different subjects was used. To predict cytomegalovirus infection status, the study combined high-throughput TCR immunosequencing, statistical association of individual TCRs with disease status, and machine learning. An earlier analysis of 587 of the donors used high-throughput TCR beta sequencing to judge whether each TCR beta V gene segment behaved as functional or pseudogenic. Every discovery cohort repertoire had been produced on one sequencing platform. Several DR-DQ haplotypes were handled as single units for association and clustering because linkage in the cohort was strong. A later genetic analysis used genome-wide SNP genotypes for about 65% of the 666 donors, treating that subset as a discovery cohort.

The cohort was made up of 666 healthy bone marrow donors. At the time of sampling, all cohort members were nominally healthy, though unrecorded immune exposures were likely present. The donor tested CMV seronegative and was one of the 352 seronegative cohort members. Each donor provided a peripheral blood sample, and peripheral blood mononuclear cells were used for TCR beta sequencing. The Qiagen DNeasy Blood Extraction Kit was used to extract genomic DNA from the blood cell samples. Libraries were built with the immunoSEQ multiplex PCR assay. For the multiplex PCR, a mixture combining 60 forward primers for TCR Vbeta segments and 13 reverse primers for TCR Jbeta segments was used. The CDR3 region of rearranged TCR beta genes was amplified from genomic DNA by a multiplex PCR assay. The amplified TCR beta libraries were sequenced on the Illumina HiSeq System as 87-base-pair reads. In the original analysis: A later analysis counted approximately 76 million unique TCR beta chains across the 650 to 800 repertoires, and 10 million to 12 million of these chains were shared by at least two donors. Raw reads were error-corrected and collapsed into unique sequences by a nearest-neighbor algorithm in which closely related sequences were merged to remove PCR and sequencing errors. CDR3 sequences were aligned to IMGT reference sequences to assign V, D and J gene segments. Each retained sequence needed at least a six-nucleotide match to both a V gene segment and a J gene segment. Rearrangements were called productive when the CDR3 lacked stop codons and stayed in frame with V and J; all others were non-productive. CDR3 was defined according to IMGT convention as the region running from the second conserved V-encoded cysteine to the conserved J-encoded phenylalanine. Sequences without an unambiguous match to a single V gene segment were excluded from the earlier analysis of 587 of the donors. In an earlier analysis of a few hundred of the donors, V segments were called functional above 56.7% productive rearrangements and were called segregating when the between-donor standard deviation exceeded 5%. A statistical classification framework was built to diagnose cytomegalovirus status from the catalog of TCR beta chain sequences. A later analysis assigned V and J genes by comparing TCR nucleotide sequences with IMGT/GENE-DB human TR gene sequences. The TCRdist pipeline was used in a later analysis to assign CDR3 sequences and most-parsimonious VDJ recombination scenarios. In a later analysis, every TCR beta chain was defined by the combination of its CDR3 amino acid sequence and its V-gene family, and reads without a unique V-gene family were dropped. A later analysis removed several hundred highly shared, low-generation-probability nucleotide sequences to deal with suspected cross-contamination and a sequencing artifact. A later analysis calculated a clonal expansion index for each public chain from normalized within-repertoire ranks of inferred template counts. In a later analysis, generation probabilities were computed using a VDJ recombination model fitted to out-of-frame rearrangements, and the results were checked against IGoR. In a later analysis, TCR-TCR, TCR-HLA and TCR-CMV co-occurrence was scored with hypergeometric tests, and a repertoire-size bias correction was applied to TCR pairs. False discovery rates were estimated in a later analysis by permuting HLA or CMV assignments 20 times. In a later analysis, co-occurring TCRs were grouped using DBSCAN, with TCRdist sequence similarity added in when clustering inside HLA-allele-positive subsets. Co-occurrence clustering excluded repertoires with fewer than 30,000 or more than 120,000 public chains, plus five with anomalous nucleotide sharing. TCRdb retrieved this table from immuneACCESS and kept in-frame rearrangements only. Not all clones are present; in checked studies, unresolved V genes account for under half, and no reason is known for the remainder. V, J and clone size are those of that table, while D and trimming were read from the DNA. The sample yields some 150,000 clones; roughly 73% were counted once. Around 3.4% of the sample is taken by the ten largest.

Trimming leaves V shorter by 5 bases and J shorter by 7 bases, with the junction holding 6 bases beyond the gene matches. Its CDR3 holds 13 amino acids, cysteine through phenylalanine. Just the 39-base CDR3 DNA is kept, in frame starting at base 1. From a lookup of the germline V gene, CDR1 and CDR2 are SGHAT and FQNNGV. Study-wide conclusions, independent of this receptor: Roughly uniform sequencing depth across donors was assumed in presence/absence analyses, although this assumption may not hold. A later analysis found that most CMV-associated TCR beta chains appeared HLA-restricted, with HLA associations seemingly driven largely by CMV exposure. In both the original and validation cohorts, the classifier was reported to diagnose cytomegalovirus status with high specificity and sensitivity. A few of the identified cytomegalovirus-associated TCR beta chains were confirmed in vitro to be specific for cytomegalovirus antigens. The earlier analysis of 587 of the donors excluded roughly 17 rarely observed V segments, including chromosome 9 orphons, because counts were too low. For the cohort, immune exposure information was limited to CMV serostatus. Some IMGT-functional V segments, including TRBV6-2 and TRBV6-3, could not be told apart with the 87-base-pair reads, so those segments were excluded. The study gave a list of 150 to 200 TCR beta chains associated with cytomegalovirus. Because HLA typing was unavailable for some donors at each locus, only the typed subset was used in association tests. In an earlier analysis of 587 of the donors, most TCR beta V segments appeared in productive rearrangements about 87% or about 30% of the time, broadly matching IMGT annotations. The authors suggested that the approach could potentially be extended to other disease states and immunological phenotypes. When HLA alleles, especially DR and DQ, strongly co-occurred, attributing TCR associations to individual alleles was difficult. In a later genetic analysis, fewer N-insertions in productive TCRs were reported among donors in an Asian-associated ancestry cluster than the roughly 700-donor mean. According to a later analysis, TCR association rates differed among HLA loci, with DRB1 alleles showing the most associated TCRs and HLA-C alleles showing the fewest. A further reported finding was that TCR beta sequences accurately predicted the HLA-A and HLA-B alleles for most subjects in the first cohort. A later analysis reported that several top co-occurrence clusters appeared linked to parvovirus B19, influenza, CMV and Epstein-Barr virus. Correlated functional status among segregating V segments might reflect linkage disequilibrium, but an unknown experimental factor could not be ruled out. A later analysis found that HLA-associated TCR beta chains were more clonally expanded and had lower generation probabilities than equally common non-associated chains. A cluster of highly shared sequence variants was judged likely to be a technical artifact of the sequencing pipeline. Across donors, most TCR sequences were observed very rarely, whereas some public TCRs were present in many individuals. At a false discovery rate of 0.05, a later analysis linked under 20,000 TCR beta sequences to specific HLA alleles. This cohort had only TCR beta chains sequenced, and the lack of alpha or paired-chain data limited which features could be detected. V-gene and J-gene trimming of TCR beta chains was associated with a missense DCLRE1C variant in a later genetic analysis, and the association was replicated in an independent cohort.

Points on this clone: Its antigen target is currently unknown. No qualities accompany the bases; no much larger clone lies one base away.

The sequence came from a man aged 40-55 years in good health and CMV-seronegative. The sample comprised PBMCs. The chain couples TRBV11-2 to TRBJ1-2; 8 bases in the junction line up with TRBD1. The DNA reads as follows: TGTGCCAGCAGCCTCGGACAGGGCCGTGGCTACACCTTC. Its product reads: CASSLGQGRGYTF.